Reported below is one T cell receptor beta chain. TCR beta VDJ and CDR3 profiling used genomic DNA as template. TCRdb reprocessed the reads via MiXCR and lists one record per CDR3 protein. The sample lists more than 150,000 distinct CDR3 sequences, 45% to 60% occurring once. These data are taken from a study of CD8+CD57+ T cells in acquired aplastic anemia. Individuals selected for sequencing had exhibited CD8+CD57+ cell expansion on flow cytometry. The cohort consisted entirely of patients having severe acquired aplastic anemia. Trimming took 0 bases from V and 9 from J, leaving 19 bases between them. This CDR3 is 16 amino acids long. Germline CDR1 is SGHRS and CDR2 is YFSETQ.

The clonotype originates from a human donor with aplastic anemia. The chain joins TRBV5-1 to TRBJ2-1; tentative D call: TRBD2 (7 bases). The sequenced sample consisted of sorted CD4+, CD8+, or CD8+CD57+ T cells (not recorded which) from PBMCs. CDR3 region: CASSLVGRGGDGEQFF. CDR3 coding DNA: TGCGCCAGCAGCTTGGTGGGCAGGGGAGGGGACGGTGAGCAGTTCTTC.